What follows describes a single T cell receptor (beta chain). What it binds is not known. Donors uniformly comprised healthy Caucasians. The data originate from a study of identical twins. Study results and limitations: With abundant cord blood beta clonotypes, insertions were fewer; memory repertoires showed no such pattern.

In TCRdb, the 5' RACE reads were re-called with MiXCR into one record per CDR3 protein. The repertoire has 1.5 million or so distinct CDR3 sequences, roughly a third of them found once; the top ten carry around 0.3%. With 5 bases removed from V and 7 bases from J, the gap between germline ends came to 8 bases. The V gene's germline CDR1 is SNHLY and CDR2 FYNNEI. The CDR3 is 11 amino acids. Sample: cord blood. The TCR was taken from a newborn girl in good health. The rearrangement uses TRBV2 and TRBJ1-2, with D uncertain. DNA of the CDR3: TGTGCCAGCAGTTACGTCTTTGGCTACACCTTC. This encodes CASSYVFGYTF.